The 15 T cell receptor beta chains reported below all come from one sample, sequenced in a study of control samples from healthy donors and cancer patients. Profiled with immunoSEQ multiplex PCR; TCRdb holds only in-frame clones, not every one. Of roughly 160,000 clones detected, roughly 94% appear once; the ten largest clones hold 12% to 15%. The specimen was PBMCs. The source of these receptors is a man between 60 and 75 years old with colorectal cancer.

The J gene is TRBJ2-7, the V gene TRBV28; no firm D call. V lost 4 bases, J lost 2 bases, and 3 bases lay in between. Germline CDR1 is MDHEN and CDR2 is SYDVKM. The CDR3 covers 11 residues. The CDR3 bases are TGTGCCAGCAGTTCGGCCTACGAGCAGTACTTC. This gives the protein CASSSAYEQYF.

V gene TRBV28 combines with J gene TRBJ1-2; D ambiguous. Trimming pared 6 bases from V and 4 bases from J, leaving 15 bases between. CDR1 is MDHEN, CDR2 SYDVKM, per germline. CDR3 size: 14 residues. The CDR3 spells CASSPSGFGYGYTF. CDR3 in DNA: TGTGCCAGCAGCCCCAGTGGCTTTGGCTATGGCTACACCTTC.

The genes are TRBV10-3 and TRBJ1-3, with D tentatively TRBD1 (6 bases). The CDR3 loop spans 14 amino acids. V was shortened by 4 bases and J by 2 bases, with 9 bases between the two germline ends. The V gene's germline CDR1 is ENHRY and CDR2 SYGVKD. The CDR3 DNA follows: TGTGCCATCAGTGGGGACACTGCTGGAAACACCATATATTTT. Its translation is CAISGDTAGNTIYF.

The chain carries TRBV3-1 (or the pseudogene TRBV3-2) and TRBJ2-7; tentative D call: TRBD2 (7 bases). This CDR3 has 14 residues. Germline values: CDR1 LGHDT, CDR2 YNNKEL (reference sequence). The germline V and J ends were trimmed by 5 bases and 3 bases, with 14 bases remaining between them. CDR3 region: CASSGGAFLYEQYF. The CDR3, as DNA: TGTGCCAGCAGCGGGGGGGCCTTTCTCTACGAGCAGTACTTC.

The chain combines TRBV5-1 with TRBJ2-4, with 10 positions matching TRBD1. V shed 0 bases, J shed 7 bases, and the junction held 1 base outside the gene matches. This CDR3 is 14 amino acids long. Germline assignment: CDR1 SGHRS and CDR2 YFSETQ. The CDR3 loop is CASSLGQGANIQYF. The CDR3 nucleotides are TGCGCCAGCAGCTTGGGACAGGGGGCGAACATTCAGTACTTC.

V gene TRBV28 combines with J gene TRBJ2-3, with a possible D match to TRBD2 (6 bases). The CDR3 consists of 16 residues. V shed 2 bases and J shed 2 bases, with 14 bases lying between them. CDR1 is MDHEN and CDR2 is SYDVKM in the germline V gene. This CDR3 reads CASSLARAGNTDTQYF. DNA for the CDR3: TGTGCCAGCAGTTTAGCACGGGCGGGGAACACAGATACGCAGTATTTT.

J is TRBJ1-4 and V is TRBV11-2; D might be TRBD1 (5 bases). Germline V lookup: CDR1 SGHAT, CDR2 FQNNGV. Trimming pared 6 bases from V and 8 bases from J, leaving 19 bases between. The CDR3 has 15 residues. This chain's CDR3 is CASRRQGGTVEKLFF. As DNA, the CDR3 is TGTGCCAGCAGGAGGCAGGGAGGAACGGTAGAAAAACTGTTTTTT.

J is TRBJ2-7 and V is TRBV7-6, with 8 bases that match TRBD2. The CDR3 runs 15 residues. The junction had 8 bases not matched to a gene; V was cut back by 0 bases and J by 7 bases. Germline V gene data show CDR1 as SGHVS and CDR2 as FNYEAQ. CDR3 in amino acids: CASSLASGLAGEQYF. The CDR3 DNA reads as TGTGCCAGCAGCTTAGCTTCCGGACTAGCTGGAGAGCAGTACTTC.

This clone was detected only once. In DNA form, the CDR3 reads TGCGCCAGCAGCCAGGGACAGGGAGGCACTGAAGCTTTCTTT. It specifies CASSQGQGGTEAFF. V usage is TRBV5-1 and J usage is TRBJ1-1; 9 bases agree with TRBD1. V was pared by 4 bases and J by 4 bases, with 5 bases of the junction left unmatched. The V gene's germline CDR1 is SGHRS and CDR2 YFSETQ. The CDR3 consists of 14 residues. Drawing the rest from reference TRBV5-1 and TRBJ1-1, the complete variable domain is KAGVTQTPRYLIKTRGQQVTLSCSPISGHRSVSWYQQTPGQGLQFLFEYFSETQRNKGNFPGRFSGRQFSNSRSEMNVSTLELGDSALYLCASSQGQGGTEAFFGQGTRLTVV.

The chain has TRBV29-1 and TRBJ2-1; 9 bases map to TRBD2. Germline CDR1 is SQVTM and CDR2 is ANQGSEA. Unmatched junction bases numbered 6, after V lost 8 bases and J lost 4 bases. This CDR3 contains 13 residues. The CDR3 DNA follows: TGCAGCCCCAGACTAGCGGTTTACAATGAGCAGTTCTTC. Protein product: CSPRLAVYNEQFF.

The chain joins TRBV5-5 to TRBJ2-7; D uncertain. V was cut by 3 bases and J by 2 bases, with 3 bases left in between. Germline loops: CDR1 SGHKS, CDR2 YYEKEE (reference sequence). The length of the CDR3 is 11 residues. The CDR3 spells CASSSTYEQYF. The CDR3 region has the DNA TGTGCCAGCAGCTCGACCTACGAGCAGTACTTC. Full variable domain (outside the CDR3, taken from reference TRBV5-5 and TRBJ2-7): DAGVTQSPTHLIKTRGQQVTLRCSPISGHKSVSWYQQVLGQGPQFIFQYYEKEERGRGNFPDRFSARQFPNYSSELNVNALLLGDSALYLCASSSTYEQYFGPGTRLTVT.

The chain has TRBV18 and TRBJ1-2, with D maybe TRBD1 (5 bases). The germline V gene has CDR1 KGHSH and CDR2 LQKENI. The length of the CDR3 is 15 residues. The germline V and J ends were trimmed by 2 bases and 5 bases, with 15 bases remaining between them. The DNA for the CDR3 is TGTGCCAGCTCACCAGAGGGACCCAAGGGGTATGGCTACACCTTC. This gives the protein CASSPEGPKGYGYTF.

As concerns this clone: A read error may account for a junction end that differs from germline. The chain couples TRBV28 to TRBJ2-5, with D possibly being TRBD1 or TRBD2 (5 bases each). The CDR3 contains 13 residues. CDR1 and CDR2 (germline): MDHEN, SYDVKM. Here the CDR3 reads CATSNSGTETQYF. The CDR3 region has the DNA TGTGCCACCAGTAATTCAGGGACCGAGACCCAGTACTTC.

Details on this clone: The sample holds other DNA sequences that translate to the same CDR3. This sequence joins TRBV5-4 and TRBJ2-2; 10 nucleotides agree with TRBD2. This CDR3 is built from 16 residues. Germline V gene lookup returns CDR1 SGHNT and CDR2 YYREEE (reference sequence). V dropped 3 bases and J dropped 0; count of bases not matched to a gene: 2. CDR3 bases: TGTGCCAGCAGCTCGGGACTAGCGTCGAACACCGGGGAGCTGTTTTTT. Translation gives CASSSGLASNTGELFF.

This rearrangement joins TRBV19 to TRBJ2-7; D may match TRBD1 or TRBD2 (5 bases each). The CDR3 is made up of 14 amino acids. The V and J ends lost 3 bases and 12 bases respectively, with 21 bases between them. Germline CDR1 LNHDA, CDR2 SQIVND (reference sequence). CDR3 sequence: CASSIGAADRRRYF. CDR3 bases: TGTGCCAGTAGTATTGGGGCCGCGGATAGGAGGAGGTACTTC. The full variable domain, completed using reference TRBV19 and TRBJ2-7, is DGGITQSPKYLFRKEGQNVTLSCEQNLNHDAMYWYRQDPGQGLRLIYYSQIVNDFQKGDIAEGYSVSREKKESFPLTVTSAQKNPTAFYLCASSIGAADRRRYFGPGTRLTVT.